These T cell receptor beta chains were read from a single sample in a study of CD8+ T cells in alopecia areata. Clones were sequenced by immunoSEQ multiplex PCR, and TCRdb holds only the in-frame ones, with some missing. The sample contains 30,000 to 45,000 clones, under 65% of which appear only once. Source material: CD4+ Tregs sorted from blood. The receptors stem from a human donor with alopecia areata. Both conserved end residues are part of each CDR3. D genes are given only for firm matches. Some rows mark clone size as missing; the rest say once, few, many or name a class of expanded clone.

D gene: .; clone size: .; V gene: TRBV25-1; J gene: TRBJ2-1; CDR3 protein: CASSAGLGEQFF; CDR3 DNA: TGTGCCAGCAGTGCCGGACTGGGCGAGCAGTTCTTC
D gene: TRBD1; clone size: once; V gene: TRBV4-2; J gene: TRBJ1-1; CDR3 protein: CASSQPDRAGYTEAFF; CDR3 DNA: TGTGCCAGCAGCCAACCGGACAGGGCGGGTTACACTGAAGCTTTCTTT
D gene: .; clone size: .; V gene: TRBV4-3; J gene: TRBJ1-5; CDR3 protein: CASSPSWDGNQPQHF; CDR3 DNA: TGCGCCAGCAGCCCCTCTTGGGACGGCAATCAGCCCCAGCATTTT
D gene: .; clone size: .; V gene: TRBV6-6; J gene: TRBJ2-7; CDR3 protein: CASTHGVRPYEQYF; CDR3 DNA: TGTGCCAGCACCCATGGGGTCAGGCCCTACGAGCAGTACTTC
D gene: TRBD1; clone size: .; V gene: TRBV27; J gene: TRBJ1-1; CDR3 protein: CASSPHGTGNTEAFF; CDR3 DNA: TGTGCCAGCAGTCCTCATGGGACAGGGAACACTGAAGCTTTCTTT
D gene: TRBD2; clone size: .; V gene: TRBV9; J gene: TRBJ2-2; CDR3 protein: CASSRVAGGPFNTGELFF; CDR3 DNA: TGTGCCAGCAGCCGAGTAGCGGGAGGCCCCTTTAACACCGGGGAGCTGTTTTTT
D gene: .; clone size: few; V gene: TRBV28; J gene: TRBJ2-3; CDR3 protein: CPDGPSRSGHRTDTQYF; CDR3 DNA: TGTCCCGATGGACCTTCTCGGAGCGGGCATCGCACAGATACGCAGTATTTT
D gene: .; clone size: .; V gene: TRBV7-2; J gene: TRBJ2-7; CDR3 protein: CASSLNVGPSYEQYF; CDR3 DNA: TGTGCCAGCAGCTTAAATGTGGGACCCTCCTACGAGCAGTACTTC
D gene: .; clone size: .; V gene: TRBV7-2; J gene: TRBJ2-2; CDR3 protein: CASSSGARQYTGELFF; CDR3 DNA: TGTGCCAGCAGCTCAGGAGCCCGTCAGTACACCGGGGAGCTGTTTTTT
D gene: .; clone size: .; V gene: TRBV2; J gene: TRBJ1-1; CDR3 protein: CASSVIGGDTEAFF; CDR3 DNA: TGTGCCAGCAGTGTAATCGGTGGGGACACTGAAGCTTTCTTT
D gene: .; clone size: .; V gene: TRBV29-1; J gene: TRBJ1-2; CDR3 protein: CSVALHTF; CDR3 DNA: TGCAGCGTGGCCCTCCACACCTTC
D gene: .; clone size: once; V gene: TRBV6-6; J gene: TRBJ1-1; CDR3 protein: CASSYSRGTEAFF; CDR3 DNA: TGTGCCAGCAGTTACTCCAGGGGAACTGAAGCTTTCTTT
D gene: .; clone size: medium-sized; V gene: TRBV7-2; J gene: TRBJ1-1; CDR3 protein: CASSLATGGNTEAFF; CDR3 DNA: TGTGCCAGCAGCTTAGCAACCGGGGGGAACACTGAAGCTTTCTTT
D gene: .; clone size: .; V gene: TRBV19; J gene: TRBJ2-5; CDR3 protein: CASSIGLARSQETQYF; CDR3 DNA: TGTGCCAGTAGTATCGGGCTAGCGAGGTCCCAAGAGACCCAGTACTTC
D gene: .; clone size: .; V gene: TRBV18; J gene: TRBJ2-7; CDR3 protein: CASSDSLTYEQYF; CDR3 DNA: TGTGCCAGCTCCGATAGCTTAACCTACGAGCAGTACTTC
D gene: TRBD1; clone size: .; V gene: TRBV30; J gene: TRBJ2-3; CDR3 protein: CAWSAEVRTGSKNTQYF; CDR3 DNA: TGTGCCTGGAGTGCGGAAGTAAGGACAGGGAGCAAGAATACGCAGTATTTT
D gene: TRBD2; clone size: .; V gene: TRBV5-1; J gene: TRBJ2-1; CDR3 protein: CASSLTGAGNEQFF; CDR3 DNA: TGCGCCAGCAGCTTGACAGGAGCGGGGAATGAGCAGTTCTTC
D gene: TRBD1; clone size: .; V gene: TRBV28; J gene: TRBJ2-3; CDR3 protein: CASRATGYGQYF; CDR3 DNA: TGTGCCAGCAGGGCGACAGGGTATGGGCAGTATTTT
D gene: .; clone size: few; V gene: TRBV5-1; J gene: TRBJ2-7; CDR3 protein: CASRGWVAGPYEQYF; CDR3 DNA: TGCGCCAGCAGGGGCTGGGTCGCGGGACCCTACGAGCAGTACTTC
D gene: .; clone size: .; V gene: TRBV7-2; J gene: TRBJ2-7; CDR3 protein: CASSDGGKQYF; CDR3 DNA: TGTGCCAGCAGCGACGGGGGAAAACAGTACTTC
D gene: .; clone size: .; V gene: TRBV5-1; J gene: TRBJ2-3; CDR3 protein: CASSLGARTGSTDTQYF; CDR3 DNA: TGCGCCAGCAGCTTGGGAGCCCGGACGGGCAGCACAGATACGCAGTATTTT
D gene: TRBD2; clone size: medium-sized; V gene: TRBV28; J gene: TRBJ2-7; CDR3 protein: CASSRLAGDTYEQYF; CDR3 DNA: TGTGCCAGCAGTCGACTAGCGGGAGACACCTACGAGCAGTACTTC
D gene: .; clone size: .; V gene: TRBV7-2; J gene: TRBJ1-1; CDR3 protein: CASSLAGVVNTEAFF; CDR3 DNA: TGTGCCAGCAGCTTAGCCGGGGTGGTGAACACTGAAGCTTTCTTT
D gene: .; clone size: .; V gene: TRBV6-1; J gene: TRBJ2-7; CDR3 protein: CASSAEIGAYEQYF; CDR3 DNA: TGTGCCAGCAGTGCAGAAATTGGGGCCTACGAGCAGTACTTC
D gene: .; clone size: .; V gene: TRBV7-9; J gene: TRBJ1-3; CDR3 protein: CATAGQILSGNTIYF; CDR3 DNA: TGTGCCACCGCAGGACAGATCCTCTCTGGAAACACCATATATTTT
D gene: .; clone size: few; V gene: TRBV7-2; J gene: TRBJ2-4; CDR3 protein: CASSLAQEDIQYF; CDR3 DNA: TGTGCCAGCAGCTTAGCACAGGAGGACATTCAGTACTTC
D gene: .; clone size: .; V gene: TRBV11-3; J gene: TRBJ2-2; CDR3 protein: CASSFAREDTGELFF; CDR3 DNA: TGTGCCAGCAGCTTTGCCAGAGAAGACACCGGGGAGCTGTTTTTT
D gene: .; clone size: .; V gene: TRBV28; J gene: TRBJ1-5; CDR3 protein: CASSGFWSNQPQHF; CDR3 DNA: TGTGCCAGCAGTGGGTTTTGGAGCAATCAGCCCCAGCATTTT
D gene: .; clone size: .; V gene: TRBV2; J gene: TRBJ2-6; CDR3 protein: CASTQPYSGANVLTF; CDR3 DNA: TGTGCCAGCACCCAACCTTACTCTGGGGCCAACGTCCTGACTTTC
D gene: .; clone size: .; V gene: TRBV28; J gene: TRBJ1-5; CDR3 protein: CASTPASYSNQPQHF; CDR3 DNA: TGTGCCAGCACCCCCGCTAGTTATAGCAATCAGCCCCAGCATTTT
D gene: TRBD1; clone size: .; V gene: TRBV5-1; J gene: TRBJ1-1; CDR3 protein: CASSFTGTALEAFF; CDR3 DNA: TGCGCCAGCAGTTTTACCGGGACAGCACTTGAAGCTTTCTTT
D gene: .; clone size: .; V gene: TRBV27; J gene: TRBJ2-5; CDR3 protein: CASSFMGGRAYF; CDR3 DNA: TGTGCCAGCAGTTTCATGGGGGGGCGGGCGTACTTC
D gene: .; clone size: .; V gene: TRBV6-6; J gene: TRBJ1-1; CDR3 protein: CASSRNRDGGAEAFF; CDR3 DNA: TGTGCCAGCAGTCGAAACCGGGACGGCGGCGCTGAAGCTTTCTTT
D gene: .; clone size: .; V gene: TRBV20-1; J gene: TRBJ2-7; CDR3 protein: CSARGLGEQYF; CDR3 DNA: TGCAGTGCTAGGGGCTTGGGCGAGCAGTACTTC
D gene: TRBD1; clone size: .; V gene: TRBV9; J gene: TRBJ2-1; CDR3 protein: CASSSRDRGEAEQFF; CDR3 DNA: TGTGCCAGCAGCAGCCGGGACAGGGGAGAAGCTGAGCAGTTCTTC
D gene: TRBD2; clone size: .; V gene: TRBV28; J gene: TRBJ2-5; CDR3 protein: CASSFYAGEGQETQYF; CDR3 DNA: TGTGCCAGCAGTTTTTACGCGGGAGAGGGGCAAGAGACCCAGTACTTC
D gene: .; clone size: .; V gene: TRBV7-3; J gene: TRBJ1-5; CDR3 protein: CASSLTRNQPQHF; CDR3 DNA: TGTGCCAGCAGCTTAACAAGGAATCAGCCCCAGCATTTT
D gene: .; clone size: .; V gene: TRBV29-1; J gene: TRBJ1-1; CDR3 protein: CSVAIRLLNTEAFF; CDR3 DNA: TGCAGCGTTGCAATAAGGCTATTGAACACTGAAGCTTTCTTT
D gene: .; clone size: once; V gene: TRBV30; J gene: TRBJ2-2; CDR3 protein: CAWTMNFGGELFF; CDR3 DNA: TGTGCCTGGACGATGAATTTCGGGGGGGAGCTGTTTTTT
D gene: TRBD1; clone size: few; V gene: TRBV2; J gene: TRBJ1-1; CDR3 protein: CASKRLGTGMTEAFF; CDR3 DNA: TGTGCCAGCAAGAGACTCGGGACAGGGATGACTGAAGCTTTCTTT
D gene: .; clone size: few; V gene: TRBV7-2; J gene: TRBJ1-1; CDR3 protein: CASSLGGRSNTEAFF; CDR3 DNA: TGTGCCAGCAGCTTAGGGGGGCGGAGTAACACTGAAGCTTTCTTT